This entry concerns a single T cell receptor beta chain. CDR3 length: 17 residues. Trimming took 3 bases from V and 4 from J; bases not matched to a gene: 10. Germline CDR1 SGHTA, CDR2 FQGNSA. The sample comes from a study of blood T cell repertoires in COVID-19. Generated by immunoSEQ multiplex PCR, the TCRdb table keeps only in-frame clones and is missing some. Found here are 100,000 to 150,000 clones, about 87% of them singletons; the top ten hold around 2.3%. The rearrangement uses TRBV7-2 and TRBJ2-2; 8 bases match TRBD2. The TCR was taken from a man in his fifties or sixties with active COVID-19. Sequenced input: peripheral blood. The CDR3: CASSFSAGGPSTGELFF. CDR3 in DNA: TGTGCCAGCAGCTTTTCTGCGGGGGGCCCCTCCACCGGGGAGCTGTTTTTT.